Listed here are 30 T cell receptor beta chains from one sample, sequenced in a study of post-analysis software for immune sequencing data. These receptors lack a known antigen. Notes on the study in general: There were about 5 TRBV segments more frequent in patients than controls, and TRBV5-6, TRBV5-1 and TRBV20-1 were among them.

Prepared libraries of TCR beta cDNA carried unique molecular identifiers. TCRdb fed the PCR reads into MiXCR, producing one record per CDR3 protein. The data contain 820,000 or so distinct CDR3 sequences, around 50% of them singletons. Sequenced material: blood. The receptors stem from a girl aged 10 to 17 with multiple sclerosis.

A few counts support this clonotype. The chain couples TRBV7-2 to TRBJ2-7; TRBD2 aligns across 10 bases. CDR1 SGHTA and CDR2 FQGNSA come from the germline V gene. The CDR3 spans 16 residues. J was trimmed by 2 bases and V by 1 base; bases with no gene match: 5. The CDR3 bases are TGTGCCAGCAGCTTAGTGGTCACTAGCGGGGCCTACGAGCAGTACTTC. The encoded protein is CASSLVVTSGAYEQYF.

CDR3 residues: CASSVRDRAFMDNEQFF. The CDR3 DNA is TGCGCCAGCAGTGTGCGGGACAGAGCTTTTATGGACAATGAGCAGTTCTTC. The chain combines TRBV10-2 with TRBJ2-1; tentatively, D is TRBD1 (7 bases). Trimming cost V 4 bases and J 5 bases, with 21 bases left between them. The V gene's germline CDR1 is WSHSY and CDR2 SAAADI. The CDR3 is made up of 17 amino acids.

V gene TRBV6-6 combines with J gene TRBJ1-2; 8 positions match TRBD1. Germline CDR1 and CDR2: MNHNY and SVGAGI (reference sequence). CDR3 length: 12 amino acids. V shed 7 bases and J 8 bases; nucleotides not matched to a gene: 6. The CDR3 spells CASIMDRDGYTF. The CDR3 coding sequence is TGTGCCAGCATCATGGACAGGGACGGCTACACCTTC.

For this clonotype: At one boundary the junction diverges from the germline segment, which might be a read error. V gene TRBV7-8 combines with J gene TRBJ2-5; D could derive from TRBD1 or TRBD2 (5 bases each). This CDR3 region has 15 residues. The germline V gene encodes CDR1 SGHVS and CDR2 FQNEAQ. The CDR3 DNA sequence: TGTGCCAGAAGCTTAGGCGCCGGGACGGCAGAGACCCAGTACTTC. It specifies CARSLGAGTAETQYF.

This clonotype was counted only a few times. A read error may account for a junction end that differs from germline. This sequence joins TRBV10-3 and TRBJ2-3, with 7 bases identical to TRBD1. The CDR3 contains 13 residues. Germline V gene sequence: CDR1 ENHRY, CDR2 SYGVKD. CDR3 bases: TGTGCCATCAGCGGGACAGTCAAAGAGACGCGGTATTTT. Translated: CAISGTVKETRYF.

This chain joins TRBV14 and TRBJ2-3, with D perhaps given as TRBD1 or TRBD2 (5 bases each). V was cut by 0 bases and J by 9 bases, with 13 bases left in between. The CDR3 loop spans 14 amino acids. Germline V lookup: CDR1 SGHDN, CDR2 FVKESK. This CDR3 reads CASSQDHRGSTQYF. CDR3 sequence (DNA): TGTGCCAGCAGCCAAGATCACCGGGGCTCGACGCAGTATTTT.

The chain carries TRBV6-2 or TRBV6-3 and TRBJ2-1, with 7 nucleotides matching TRBD2. This CDR3 has 17 residues. V lost 2 bases, J lost 6 bases, and 13 bases stayed unmatched. Per the germline V gene, CDR1 is MNHEY and CDR2 is SVGEGT. The CDR3 sequence is CASSYGPGGGGFNEQFF. The CDR3 nucleotides read TGTGCCAGCAGTTACGGTCCTGGCGGGGGTGGCTTCAATGAGCAGTTCTTC.

This chain uses TRBV4-2 with TRBJ2-2; 11 bases fit TRBD1. Germline trimming cut 4 bases from V and 6 bases from J; bases unmatched to any gene: 4. Germline CDR1 and CDR2: LGHNA and YNFKEQ. The CDR3 contains 15 residues. In DNA form, the CDR3 reads TGTGCCAGCAGCCGGGGACAGGGGGTGTCCGGGGAGCTGTTTTTT. Amino acids: CASSRGQGVSGELFF.

V is TRBV29-1 and J is TRBJ2-3, with TRBD1 as a possible D gene (5 bases). The CDR3 length is 13 residues. CDR1 is SQVTM and CDR2 is ANQGSEA in the germline V gene. Trimming shortened V by 2 bases and J by 2 bases, and 8 bases separated the two germline ends. For the CDR3, the DNA is TGCAGCGTTGAACAGGGTATCACAGATACGCAGTATTTT. Protein sequence: CSVEQGITDTQYF.

The J gene is TRBJ2-1, the V gene TRBV12-3 or TRBV12-4; 7 nucleotides line up with TRBD1. CDR3 length: 18 residues. Unmatched junction bases numbered 14, after V lost 5 bases and J lost 1 base. The CDR3 bases are TGTGCCAGCAGTCCTTCTTCTACAGGGGCCACTTCCTACAATGAGCAGTTCTTC. Its protein product is CASSPSSTGATSYNEQFF.

This clonotype has only a few counts. The chain carries TRBV5-1 and TRBJ2-7; perhaps TRBD1 as D (5 bases). V was clipped by 0 bases and J by 4 bases, with 17 bases between them. Per germline, CDR1 SGHRS and CDR2 YFSETQ. The CDR3 contains 16 residues. The CDR3 DNA reads as TGCGCCAGCAGCTTGGCTGGGGCCCTCTACCTTTACGAGCAGTACTTC. Protein: CASSLAGALYLYEQYF. Looking up the rest from reference TRBV5-1 and TRBJ2-7 gives the full variable domain: KAGVTQTPRYLIKTRGQQVTLSCSPISGHRSVSWYQQTPGQGLQFLFEYFSETQRNKGNFPGRFSGRQFSNSRSEMNVSTLELGDSALYLCASSLAGALYLYEQYFGPGTRLTVT.

J is TRBJ2-5 and V is TRBV5-1; 10 bases map to TRBD2. Looked up from germline, CDR1 is SGHRS and CDR2 is YFSETQ. V lost 3 bases and J lost 1; bases outside the gene matches: 6. The CDR3 is 16 amino acids. CDR3 bases: TGCGCCAGCAGCTCTTCGGGACTAGCGATCCAAGAGACCCAGTACTTC. Amino acids: CASSSSGLAIQETQYF.

This clonotype was seen more than once but under ten times. The chain has TRBV29-1 and TRBJ2-1; D may be TRBD1 or TRBD2 (5 bases each). Germline assignment: CDR1 SQVTM and CDR2 ANQGSEA. The CDR3 totals 15 residues. The ends were cut back, 4 bases at V and 3 bases at J, with 16 bases in the middle. CDR3 DNA: TGCAGCGTTGTTCTGAGGGCAGGGCTCTACAATGAGCAGTTCTTC. As protein: CSVVLRAGLYNEQFF.

This chain joins TRBV5-1 and TRBJ2-3; 7 bases line up with TRBD2. CDR1 is SGHRS, CDR2 YFSETQ, per germline. V lost 1 base and J lost 2; bases outside the gene matches: 7. This CDR3 spans 16 amino acids. The CDR3 is CASSLPAGTTTDTQYF. CDR3 coding DNA: TGCGCCAGCAGCTTGCCAGCGGGGACGACCACAGATACGCAGTATTTT.

The chain combines TRBV6-1 with TRBJ2-6, with TRBD1 identical over 9 bases. The CDR3 runs to 18 residues. The trim removed 7 bases at V and 0 bases at J, leaving 10 bases unmatched. Germline V lookup: CDR1 MNHNS, CDR2 SASEGT. CDR3 nucleotide sequence: TGTGCCAGCACCTCCTCCGGACAGGGGATCTCTGGGGCCAACGTCCTGACTTTC. This translates into CASTSSGQGISGANVLTF.

This clonotype was seen more than once but under ten times. This CDR3 is CASAFTRSTQYF. The CDR3, as DNA: TGTGCCAGCGCTTTCACTAGATCTACGCAGTATTTT. V usage is TRBV2 and J usage is TRBJ2-3, with D possibly TRBD2 on 5 matching bases. CDR3 length: 12 residues. Trimming cost V 8 bases and J 8 bases, with 14 bases left between them. The germline V gene encodes CDR1 SNHLY and CDR2 FYNNEI.

This chain uses TRBV12-3 or TRBV12-4 with TRBJ1-4; D perhaps matches TRBD1 (5 bases). V lost 3 bases and J lost 5, with 10 bases in between. The CDR3 is 14 residues long. This chain's CDR3 is CASSFRRGNEKLFF. The DNA for the CDR3 is TGTGCCAGCAGTTTCCGGAGGGGAAATGAAAAACTGTTTTTT.

The rearrangement links TRBV27 to TRBJ2-1; tentatively, D is TRBD1 (5 bases). Germline CDR1 and CDR2: MNHEY and SMNVEV (reference sequence). The CDR3 has 15 amino acids. The V end lost 0 bases, the J end lost 10 bases, and 16 bases lay between the germline ends. The CDR3 is CASSLSIPPGLEQFF. CDR3 coding DNA: TGTGCCAGCAGTTTATCGATACCACCAGGGTTGGAGCAGTTCTTC.

The V call is TRBV5-1, the J call TRBJ2-1; 11 positions agree with TRBD1. This CDR3 contains 18 residues. V lost 2 bases, J lost 7 bases, and 14 bases stayed unmatched. Germline V gene lookup returns CDR1 SGHRS and CDR2 YFSETQ. The CDR3 DNA reads TGCGCCAGCAGCTTCGACGGCCGGACAGGGGGCGCGGTGAATGAGCAGTTCTTC. Translated, it gives CASSFDGRTGGAVNEQFF.

The DNA of the CDR3 is TGCGCCAGCAGCCAAGTGGAAGGATCGCACTATGGCTACACCTTC. This sequence encodes CASSQVEGSHYGYTF. The gene calls are TRBV4-1 and TRBJ1-2; D is unresolved. Germline V gives CDR1 MGHRA, CDR2 YSYEKL. CDR3 length: 15 amino acids. The V end lost 1 base, the J end lost 3 bases, and 12 bases lay between the germline ends.

The J gene is TRBJ2-5, the V gene TRBV7-9, with TRBD2 matching over 10 bases. The CDR3 extends over 14 amino acids. Germline V gene data show CDR1 as SEHNR and CDR2 as FQNEAQ (reference sequence). The trim removed 7 bases at V and 4 bases at J, leaving 6 bases unmatched. The CDR3 spells CASISGLATETQYF. The DNA for the CDR3 is TGTGCCAGCATCTCGGGACTAGCGACAGAGACCCAGTACTTC.

This sequence joins TRBV20-1 and TRBJ1-5, with D possibly being TRBD1 (5 bases). V lost 5 bases and J lost 3, with 20 bases in between. This CDR3 spans 16 amino acids. The germline CDR1 and CDR2 sequences are DFQATT and SNEGSKA (reference sequence). The CDR3 bases are TGCAGTGCTCCCAATCCTCCGGACGGACACAATCAGCCCCAGCATTTT. This translates into CSAPNPPDGHNQPQHF.

The sample holds a few counts of this clonotype. This chain joins TRBV29-1 and TRBJ2-4, with 8 nucleotides matching TRBD1. Trimming took 1 base from V and 0 from J; bases not matched to a gene: 8. Germline CDR1 SQVTM, CDR2 ANQGSEA. The length of the CDR3 is 17 residues. The CDR3 spells CSVEGRGQGIAKNIQYF. The CDR3 DNA sequence: TGCAGCGTTGAAGGGCGAGGACAGGGTATAGCCAAAAACATTCAGTACTTC.

This chain joins TRBV7-9 and TRBJ2-5; 7 bases align to TRBD2. The DNA end lines up better with TRBJ2-7; the J call may be wrong. CDR3 length: 15 residues. The germline V gene has CDR1 SEHNR and CDR2 FQNEAQ (reference sequence). The CDR3 reads CASSLYPAGSDEQYF. In nucleotides, the CDR3 is TGTGCCAGCAGCTTATATCCAGCGGGAAGCGACGAGCAGTACTTC.

J is TRBJ1-2 and V is TRBV29-1, with unresolved D. CDR1 is SQVTM, CDR2 ANQGSEA, per germline. The V and J ends lost 4 bases and 0 bases respectively, with 6 bases between them. The CDR3 consists of 12 residues. CDR3 loop: CSVALANYGYTF. In DNA form, the CDR3 reads TGCAGCGTTGCTCTAGCTAACTATGGCTACACCTTC.

This clonotype was seen more than once but under ten times. This chain joins TRBV29-1 and TRBJ2-5; TRBD2 matches 12 bases. The CDR3 loop spans 14 amino acids. The ends lost 5 bases at V and 5 bases at J; junction bases unmatched: 6. Germline CDR1 and CDR2: SQVTM and ANQGSEA. The CDR3 sequence: CSVPSGGAVETQYF. The CDR3 nucleotides are TGCAGCGTTCCTAGCGGGGGGGCCGTGGAGACCCAGTACTTC.

The J gene is TRBJ2-5, the V gene TRBV30; D remains unclear. This CDR3 spans 12 amino acids. Germline CDR1 and CDR2: GTSNPN and SVGIG (reference sequence). V gave up 0 bases and J gave up 5 bases, with 7 bases separating them. CDR3 residues: CAWSVSTETQYF. As DNA, the CDR3 is TGTGCCTGGAGTGTGTCTACTGAGACCCAGTACTTC.

V gene TRBV4-1 combines with J gene TRBJ1-6, with a weak D call TRBD1 (6 bases). V was trimmed by 3 bases and J by 8 bases, leaving 8 bases between them. The CDR3 is 13 residues long. CDR1 MGHRA and CDR2 YSYEKL come from the germline V gene. DNA of the CDR3: TGCGCCAGCAGCCAGAACAGGGATTCACCCCTCCACTTT. This encodes CASSQNRDSPLHF.

This chain joins TRBV28 and TRBJ2-7; 10 nucleotides line up with TRBD2. The CDR3 runs to 16 residues. Germline CDR1 is MDHEN and CDR2 is SYDVKM. After removal of 10 bases from V and 0 bases from J, the junction contained 12 bases not matched to a gene. The CDR3 reads CAIWERTSGASYEQYF. In nucleotides, the CDR3 is TGTGCCATCTGGGAAAGGACTAGCGGAGCCTCCTACGAGCAGTACTTC.

The rearrangement uses TRBV7-9 and TRBJ2-7; D uncertain. Trimming removed 5 bases from V and 6 bases from J, with 8 bases in between. Germline assignment: CDR1 SEHNR and CDR2 FQNEAQ (reference sequence). The CDR3 is 11 amino acids. In DNA form, the CDR3 reads TGTGCCAGCAGCGGGGTAGGCGAGCAGTACTTC. Amino acid sequence: CASSGVGEQYF.